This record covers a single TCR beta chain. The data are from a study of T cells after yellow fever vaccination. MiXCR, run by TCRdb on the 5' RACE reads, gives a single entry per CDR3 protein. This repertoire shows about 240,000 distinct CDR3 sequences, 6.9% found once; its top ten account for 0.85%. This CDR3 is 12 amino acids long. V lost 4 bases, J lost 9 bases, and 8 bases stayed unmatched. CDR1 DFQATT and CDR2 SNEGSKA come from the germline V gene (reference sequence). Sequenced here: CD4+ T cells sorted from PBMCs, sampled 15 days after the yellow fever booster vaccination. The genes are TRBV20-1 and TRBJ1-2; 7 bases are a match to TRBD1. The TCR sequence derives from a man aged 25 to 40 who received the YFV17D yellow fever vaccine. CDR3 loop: CSANRQGMSYTF. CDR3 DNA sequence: TGCAGTGCTAACAGACAGGGAATGAGCTACACCTTC.